The 21 T cell receptor beta chains reported below all come from one sample, sequenced in a study of control samples from healthy donors and cancer patients. TCRdb's copy holds only in-frame clones and misses some; the assay was immunoSEQ multiplex PCR. The sample shows under 450,000 clones, 80% to 95% of them seen only once. Sequenced input: PBMCs. Receptors originate from a man between 40 and 49 years old with head and neck cancer.

The J gene is TRBJ2-3, the V gene TRBV28; 11 positions match TRBD2. This CDR3 is 16 amino acids long. The ends lost 9 bases at V and 4 bases at J; junction bases unmatched: 12. CDR1 and CDR2 (germline): MDHEN, SYDVKM. CDR3 nucleotides: TGTGCCAGTTCACCTTCTATAGCGGGAGGGGCAGATACGCAGTATTTT. Translated: CASSPSIAGGADTQYF.

This chain connects TRBV4-1 to TRBJ2-2, with D perhaps TRBD1 or TRBD2 (5 bases each). This CDR3 region has 15 residues. Germline V gene data show CDR1 as MGHRA and CDR2 as YSYEKL. The V end lost 0 bases, the J end lost 7 bases, and 12 bases lay between the germline ends. CDR3 protein: CASSQDRKGSGELFF. CDR3 coding DNA: TGCGCCAGCAGCCAAGATCGAAAGGGGAGCGGGGAGCTGTTTTTT.

This clone was seen a handful of times. The V call is TRBV4-2, the J call TRBJ1-2, with D perhaps TRBD1 (6 bases). This CDR3 region has 14 residues. Germline-derived CDR1 and CDR2 are LGHNA and YNFKEQ. V was cut by 0 bases and J by 3 bases, with 8 bases left in between. CDR3 protein: CASSQEPGDYGYTF. DNA for the CDR3: TGTGCCAGCAGCCAAGAACCAGGGGACTATGGCTACACCTTC.

In its sample, this clone was seen a few times. This chain uses TRBV25-1 with TRBJ2-7; D perhaps matches TRBD1 (5 bases). V lost 4 bases and J 7 bases, leaving 14 bases between the germline ends. The CDR3 extends over 13 amino acids. Germline CDR1 MGHDK, CDR2 SYGVNS. The CDR3 protein is CASSGPGSREQYF. Here the CDR3 DNA reads TGTGCCAGCAGTGGTCCAGGGTCGAGGGAGCAGTACTTC.

The chain's CDR3 is CAWTPSWEYSSGNTIYF. CDR3 coding DNA: TGTGCCTGGACCCCCTCATGGGAATATTCATCTGGAAACACCATATATTTT. This sequence joins TRBV30 and TRBJ1-3; the D is unclear. Trimming pared 4 bases from V and 1 base from J, leaving 20 bases between. Per germline, CDR1 GTSNPN and CDR2 SVGIG (reference sequence). This CDR3 comprises 17 residues. The variable domain in full, with the rest retrieved from reference TRBV30 and TRBJ1-3, is SQTIHQWPATLVQPVGSPLSLECTVEGTSNPNLYWYRQAAGRGLQLLFYSVGIGQISSEVPQNLSASRPQDRQFILSSKKLLLSDSGFYLCAWTPSWEYSSGNTIYFGEGSWLTVV.

This chain joins TRBV6-1 and TRBJ2-7, with D tentatively TRBD1 (5 bases). Germline CDR1 and CDR2: MNHNS and SASEGT. The CDR3 spans 14 residues. The V gene lost 1 base and the J gene lost 0 bases, with 7 bases spanning the gap. For the CDR3, the DNA is TGTGCCAGCAGTGAAGTTGGGGCCTCCTACGAGCAGTACTTC. Translated: CASSEVGASYEQYF.

The chain is built from TRBV7-8 and TRBJ1-1; D perhaps matches TRBD1 (6 bases). The CDR3 extends over 14 amino acids. From germline, CDR1 is SGHVS and CDR2 FQNEAQ. The V and J ends lost 5 bases and 0 bases respectively, with 10 bases between them. CDR3 in amino acids: CASSPGVLNTEAFF. The CDR3 region has the DNA TGTGCCAGCAGCCCAGGGGTCCTGAACACTGAAGCTTTCTTT.

This sequence joins TRBV7-8 and TRBJ1-2; D is unresolved. The V end was cut by 1 base, the J end by 4 bases, with 10 bases between. The CDR3 consists of 14 residues. Germline CDR1 SGHVS, CDR2 FQNEAQ. This chain's CDR3 is CASSLDRDVYGYTF. CDR3 sequence (DNA): TGTGCCAGCAGCTTAGACAGAGATGTCTATGGCTACACCTTC. The variable domain in full, completed from reference TRBV7-8 and TRBJ1-2, reads GAGVSQSPRYKVAKRGQDVALRCDPISGHVSLFWYQQALGQGPEFLTYFQNEAQLDKSGLPSDRFFAERPEGSVSTLKIQRTQQEDSAVYLCASSLDRDVYGYTFGSGTRLTVV.

J is TRBJ1-6 and V is TRBV27; no firm D call. The ends were cut back, 3 bases at V and 5 bases at J, with 8 bases in the middle. CDR3 length: 14 amino acids. Germline V gene sequence: CDR1 MNHEY, CDR2 SMNVEV (reference sequence). In DNA form, the CDR3 reads TGTGCCAGCAGTTTCTCACAGAATAATTCACCCCTCCACTTT. Amino acids: CASSFSQNNSPLHF.

The chain combines TRBV19 with TRBJ1-1; D not certain. From germline, CDR1 is LNHDA and CDR2 SQIVND (reference sequence). Trimming shortened V by 8 bases and J by 1 base, and 14 bases separated the two germline ends. There are 14 residues in the CDR3. The CDR3 DNA sequence: TGTGCCAGTTCCCCCCGGACGGCGAACACTGAAGCTTTCTTT. Protein: CASSPRTANTEAFF.

This chain uses TRBV10-1 with TRBJ2-1, with D unclear. V shed 4 bases and J shed 1 base, with 11 bases lying between them. The CDR3 has 15 residues. The germline V gene has CDR1 WNHNN and CDR2 SYGVQD (reference sequence). The CDR3 region has the DNA TGCGCCAGCAGTGTGGACCTTCTTTCCTACAATGAGCAGTTCTTC. This codes for CASSVDLLSYNEQFF.

V and J are TRBV28 and TRBJ2-7, with D hard to call. The CDR3 length is 15 residues. Germline-derived CDR1 and CDR2 are MDHEN and SYDVKM. V dropped 6 bases and J dropped 0 bases, with 15 bases sitting between them. The CDR3 region has the DNA TGTGCCAGCAGCGACTTAAAGCAGTACTCCTACGAGCAGTACTTC. This encodes CASSDLKQYSYEQYF.

This clone was seen just once. The chain links TRBV7-9 to TRBJ1-4, with D maybe TRBD1 (6 bases). The CDR3 has 17 amino acids. Germline V gene sequence: CDR1 SEHNR, CDR2 FQNEAQ (reference sequence). With 4 bases removed from V and 8 bases from J, the gap between germline ends came to 23 bases. CDR3 bases: TGTGCCAGCAGCTCCTCAGGGGCTATGGGGATTGGAGAAAAACTGTTTTTT. Translation: CASSSSGAMGIGEKLFF.

The chain joins TRBV6-6 to TRBJ1-2; 8 bases agree with TRBD1. This CDR3 is built from 17 residues. CDR1 is MNHNY and CDR2 is SVGAGI in the germline V gene (reference sequence). Losses at the gene ends were 5 bases for V and 1 base for J; bases not matched to a gene: 12. CDR3 nucleotide sequence: TGTGCCAGCAGTCCCTCAGCAGGGGGCAACGTTAACTATGGCTACACCTTC. This encodes CASSPSAGGNVNYGYTF.

The V and J genes are TRBV5-6 and TRBJ2-5; D possibly corresponds to TRBD1 (6 bases). Per germline, CDR1 SGHDT and CDR2 YYEEEE. The V and J ends lost 5 bases and 3 bases respectively, with 14 bases between them. CDR3 size: 14 residues. DNA for the CDR3: TGTGCCAGCAGACAGTTGGACAGAAAAGAGACCCAGTACTTC. As protein: CASRQLDRKETQYF.

The chain employs TRBV11-2 and TRBJ2-7; 7 bases match TRBD2. J lost 0 bases, V lost 6 bases, and 14 bases had no gene match. Looked up from germline, CDR1 is SGHAT and CDR2 is FQNNGV. This CDR3 is built from 17 residues. Here the CDR3 DNA reads TGTGCCAGCAGGTCCTGGGGGAGCGGGACTGACTCCTACGAGCAGTACTTC. Its translation is CASRSWGSGTDSYEQYF.

This clone was found once. The chain is built from TRBV27 and TRBJ1-1; 7 nucleotides match TRBD1. The V and J ends lost 4 bases and 1 base, in that order; junction bases with no gene match: 30. CDR3 length: 23 residues. In germline, CDR1 is MNHEY, CDR2 SMNVEV (reference sequence). The CDR3 region is CASSWVVYSVLVLRDSQNTEAFF. CDR3 sequence (DNA): TGTGCCAGCAGTTGGGTAGTGTATTCGGTTCTGGTCTTACGGGACAGTCAGAACACTGAAGCTTTCTTT.

The chain employs TRBV28 and TRBJ1-6; TRBD1 agrees at 10 bases. This CDR3 is built from 16 residues. From germline, CDR1 is MDHEN and CDR2 SYDVKM. Losses at the gene ends were 4 bases for V and 6 bases for J; bases not matched to a gene: 6. CDR3 loop: CASSSSDRGRNSPLHF. The CDR3 bases are TGTGCCAGCAGTTCTTCTGACAGGGGGCGTAATTCACCCCTCCACTTT.

This clone was counted once. The rearrangement uses TRBV21-1 and TRBJ2-1. TRBV21-1 is designated a pseudogene. There are 15 residues in the CDR3. The CDR3, as DNA: TGTGCCAGCAGCATTATGAGGCAGGACCACGGTGAGCAGTTCTTC. Translation gives CASSIMRQDHGEQFF.

Only one count was recorded for this clone. At one of its ends the junction is not consistent with the germline gene, which may arise from a read error. The chain is built from TRBV7-7 and TRBJ2-2; no clear D. This CDR3 spans 15 amino acids. Germline V gives CDR1 SSHAT, CDR2 FNYEAQ (reference sequence). The CDR3 reads CASSPDGPYTGELFF. Here the CDR3 DNA reads TGTGCTAGCAGCCCGGACGGGCCCTACACCGGGGAGCTGTTTTTT.

This sequence joins TRBV27 and TRBJ1-1; 10 nucleotides line up with TRBD1. The CDR3 runs 14 residues. From germline, CDR1 is MNHEY and CDR2 SMNVEV (reference sequence). J was trimmed by 7 bases and V by 4 bases; bases with no gene match: 6. The CDR3 sequence: CASSWDRGWSEAFF. The CDR3 DNA follows: TGTGCCAGCAGTTGGGACAGGGGATGGAGTGAAGCTTTCTTT.